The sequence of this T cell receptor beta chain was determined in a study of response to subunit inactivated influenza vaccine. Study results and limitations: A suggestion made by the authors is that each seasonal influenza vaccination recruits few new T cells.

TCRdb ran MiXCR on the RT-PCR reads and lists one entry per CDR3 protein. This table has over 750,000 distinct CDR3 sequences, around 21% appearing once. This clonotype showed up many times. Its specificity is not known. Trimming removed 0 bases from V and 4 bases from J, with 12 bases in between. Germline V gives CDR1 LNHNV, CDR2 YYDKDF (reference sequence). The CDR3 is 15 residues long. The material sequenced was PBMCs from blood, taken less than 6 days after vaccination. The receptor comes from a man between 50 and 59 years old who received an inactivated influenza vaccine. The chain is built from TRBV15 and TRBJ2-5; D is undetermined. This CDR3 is CATSRDTSGGETQYF. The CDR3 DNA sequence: TGTGCCACCAGCAGAGACACCTCGGGCGGAGAGACCCAGTACTTC.